This T cell receptor beta chain appears in the sequencing data of a study of STAT3 mutations in large granular lymphocyte leukemia. Study information: Roughly half the longitudinally sequenced T-LGLL patients had canonical STAT3 mutations.

Study outcomes and limitations: In T-cell large granular lymphocyte leukemia, about half of patients showed multiple immunodominant subclonotypes.

The CDR3 covers 14 residues. CDR1 is MDHEN, CDR2 SYDVKM, per germline. V shed 1 base and J shed 3 bases, with 9 bases lying between them. The data were produced by immunoSEQ multiplex PCR, yet TCRdb's version contains in-frame clones alone and is incomplete. The repertoire holds 30,000 to 40,000 clones, around 87% seen once, with about 13% in the top ten. A word on this clone: Its antigen is still unknown.

The chain carries TRBV28 and TRBJ1-2; D gene unclear. The sequence came from a man aged 55 to 70 with T-cell large granular lymphocyte leukemia. Some clones in this sample may be carry-over from other donors' samples. Sequenced material: peripheral blood mononuclear cells. The CDR3 sequence: CASSLSRFDYGYTF. Here the CDR3 DNA reads TGTGCCAGCAGTTTATCCAGGTTCGACTATGGCTACACCTTC.